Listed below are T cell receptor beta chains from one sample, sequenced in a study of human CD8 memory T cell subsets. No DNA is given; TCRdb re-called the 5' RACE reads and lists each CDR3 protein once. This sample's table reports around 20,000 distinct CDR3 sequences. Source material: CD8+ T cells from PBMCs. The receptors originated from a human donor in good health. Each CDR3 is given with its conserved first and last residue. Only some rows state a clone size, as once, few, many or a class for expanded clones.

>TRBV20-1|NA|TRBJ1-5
CSALDRELGDYQPQHF
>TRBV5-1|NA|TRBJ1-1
CASSTTALNTEAFF
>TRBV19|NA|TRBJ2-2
CASKVIGGAGELFF
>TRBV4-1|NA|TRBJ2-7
CASSPQGQVASYEQYF
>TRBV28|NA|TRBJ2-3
CASRSRGPPDTQYF
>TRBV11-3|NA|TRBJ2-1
CASSLLPSSYNEQFF
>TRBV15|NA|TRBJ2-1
CATSSRLDEQFF
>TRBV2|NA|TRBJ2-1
CASSEPAYSGPFNEQFF
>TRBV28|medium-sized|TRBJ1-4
CASNQVGARTNEKLFF
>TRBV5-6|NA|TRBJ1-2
CASSLEQSANYGYTF
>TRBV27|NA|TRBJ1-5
CASSSTGQGPSDAQHF
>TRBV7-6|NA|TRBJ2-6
CASTLNPTRGGLNSGANVLTF
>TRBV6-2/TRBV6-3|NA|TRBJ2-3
CASTETGGGRDTQYF
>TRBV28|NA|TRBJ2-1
CASSFIKGSYNEQFF
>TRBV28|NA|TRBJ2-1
CASTASDSYNEQFF
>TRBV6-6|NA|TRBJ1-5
CASSYTHQGFNQPQHF
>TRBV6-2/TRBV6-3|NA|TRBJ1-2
CASRSDSGYTF
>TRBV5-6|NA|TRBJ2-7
CASSRFRVSSSYEQYF
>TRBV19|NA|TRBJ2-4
CASSMNPTGEDNIQYF
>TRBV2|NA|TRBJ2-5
CASRKKQDQETQYF
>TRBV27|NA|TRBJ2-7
CASSLSRTREQYF
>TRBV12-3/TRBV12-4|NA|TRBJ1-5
CASSPRANQPQHF
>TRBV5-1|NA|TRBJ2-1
CASSWGPLAGTPSNEQFF
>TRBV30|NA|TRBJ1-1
CAWSVGYSTEAFF
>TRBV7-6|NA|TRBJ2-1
CASSLEVGTYEQFF
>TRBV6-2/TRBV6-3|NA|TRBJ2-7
CASSSRDGGGYEQYF
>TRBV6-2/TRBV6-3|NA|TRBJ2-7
CASSYSTLDEQYF
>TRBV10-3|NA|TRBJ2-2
CAARSGGELFF
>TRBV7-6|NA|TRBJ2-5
CASSPTRLAGGPGETQYF
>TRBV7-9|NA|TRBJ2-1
CASVHGPLNEQFF
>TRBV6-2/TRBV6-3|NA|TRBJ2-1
CASSYSFGGGNNEQFF
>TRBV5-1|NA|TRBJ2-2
CASSVRRDSTGELFF
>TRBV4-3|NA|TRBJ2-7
CASSQDARQGGHEQYF
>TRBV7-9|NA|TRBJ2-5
CASIDGGGKKETQYF
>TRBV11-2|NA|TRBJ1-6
CASSLQGSYNSPLHF
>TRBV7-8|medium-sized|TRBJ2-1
CASSLGTSGGDNEQFF
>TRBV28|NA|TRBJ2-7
CASSLSPAGYEQYF
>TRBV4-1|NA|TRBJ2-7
CASSPRDNPGYEQYF
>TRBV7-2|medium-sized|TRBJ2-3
CASSLLRGTLTDTQYF
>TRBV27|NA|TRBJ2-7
CASSSGGLEQYF
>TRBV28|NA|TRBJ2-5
CASSDSGSGETQYF
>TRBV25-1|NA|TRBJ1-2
CASTSGGYYGYTF
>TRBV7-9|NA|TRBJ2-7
CASSPLAGIPYEQYF
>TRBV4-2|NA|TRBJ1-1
CASSQETNTEAFF
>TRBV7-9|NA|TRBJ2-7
CASSLVTGPYEQYF
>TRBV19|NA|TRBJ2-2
CASSISGYTGELFF
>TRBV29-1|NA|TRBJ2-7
CSAMGGFSYEQYF
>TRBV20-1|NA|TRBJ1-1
CSASGTGGENTEAFF
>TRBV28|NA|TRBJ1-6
CASSLFGKDSPLHF
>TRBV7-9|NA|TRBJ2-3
CASSATGDTQYF
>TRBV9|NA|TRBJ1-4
CASSVADATNEKLFF
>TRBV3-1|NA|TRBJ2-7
CASSQDSLAGAYEQYF
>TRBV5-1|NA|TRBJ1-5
CASSWTYNQPQHF
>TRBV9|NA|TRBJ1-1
CASSARDRGGMNTEAFF
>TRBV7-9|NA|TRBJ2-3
CASSPGLAGAITDTQYF
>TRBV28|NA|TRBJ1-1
CASRYNQGGMNTEAFF
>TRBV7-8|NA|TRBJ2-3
CASSFPLAGGKTDTQYF